This entry lists 31 T cell receptor beta chains sequenced from one sample in a study of T-cell reconstitution after alpha-beta-depleted transplantation in children. The library targeted TCRbeta and was prepared with unique molecular identifiers. TCRdb fed the PCR reads into MiXCR, producing one record per CDR3 protein. The data hold hundreds of thousands of distinct CDR3 sequences, with 11% observed a single time. The sequences come from peripheral blood, collected 180 days after TCRalphabeta/CD19-depleted stem cell transplant. The origin of the receptors is a male patient between 2 and 15 years old who had a stem cell transplant for chronic granulomatous disease, so the T cells may come from the graft donor.

This clonotype was seen at least ten times. This sequence joins TRBV12-3 or TRBV12-4 and TRBJ1-4, with unresolved D. The CDR3 consists of 9 residues. Deletions cut 6 bases from V and 14 bases from J, with 7 bases between. CDR3 sequence reads: CASSPRLFF. CDR3 DNA: TGTGCCAGCAGCCCCCGGCTGTTTTTT.

Many counts were recorded for this clonotype. The J gene is TRBJ2-7, the V gene TRBV13, with 7 bases that match TRBD1. V shed 0 bases, J shed 3 bases, and the junction held 2 bases outside the gene matches. CDR1 and CDR2 (germline): PRHDT, FYEKMQ (reference sequence). The CDR3 runs to 14 residues. CDR3 coding DNA: TGTGCCAGCAGCTTAGGTGACAGGGACTACGAGCAGTACTTC. Translating it yields CASSLGDRDYEQYF.

There are many counts of this clonotype. The gene calls are TRBV29-1 and TRBJ2-7; no reliable D call. The V end was cut by 5 bases, the J end by 2 bases, with 16 bases between. This CDR3 region has 14 residues. Germline values: CDR1 SQVTM, CDR2 ANQGSEA. The CDR3 reads CSVSGFATPYEQYF. In DNA, the CDR3 is TGCAGCGTTTCAGGATTCGCTACACCCTACGAGCAGTACTTC.

This clonotype was detected many times. The chain is built from TRBV5-1 and TRBJ2-7, with D possibly being TRBD2 (5 bases). Trimming stripped 0 bases from V and 2 bases from J, with 12 bases between. Germline V gene lookup returns CDR1 SGHRS and CDR2 YFSETQ. The CDR3 has 15 residues. CDR3 DNA: TGCGCCAGCAGCTTGGCCCCAGACTACACCTACGAGCAGTACTTC. The encoded protein is CASSLAPDYTYEQYF.

Many counts were recorded for this clonotype. The V call is TRBV2, the J call TRBJ2-6, with a possible D match to TRBD1 (6 bases). V gave up 3 bases and J gave up 2 bases, with 8 bases separating them. Germline CDR1 and CDR2: SNHLY and FYNNEI. This CDR3 contains 15 residues. Here the CDR3 reads CASSDGGAGANVLTF. The CDR3 region has the DNA TGTGCCAGCAGTGATGGGGGCGCTGGGGCCAACGTCCTGACTTTC.

This clonotype has ten or more counts. The chain joins TRBV11-2 to TRBJ1-5; D is unclear. The V end lost 2 bases, the J end lost 1 base, and 9 bases lay between the germline ends. CDR1 is SGHAT and CDR2 is FQNNGV in the germline V gene. CDR3 length: 15 amino acids. Here the CDR3 DNA reads TGTGCCAGCAGCTTAATGGCAGACAGCAATCAGCCCCAGCATTTT. Protein: CASSLMADSNQPQHF.

The sample holds many counts of this clonotype. The CDR3 coding sequence is TGTGCCAGCAGTTTAATAGCGGGATATTACAATGAGCAGTTCTTC. Amino acids: CASSLIAGYYNEQFF. The V call is TRBV27, the J call TRBJ2-1, with 8 bases lining up with TRBD2. CDR1 and CDR2 from the germline V gene are MNHEY and SMNVEV (reference sequence). V lost 2 bases, J lost 4 bases, and 4 bases stayed unmatched. The CDR3 length is 15 residues.

This clonotype was seen many times. The CDR3 loop reads CAISDQAQGTGELFF. The CDR3 nucleotides read TGTGCCATCAGTGACCAGGCACAAGGGACCGGGGAGCTGTTTTTT. The V and J genes are TRBV10-3 and TRBJ2-2; D call uncertain. V was trimmed by 3 bases and J by 5 bases, leaving 13 bases between them. The length of the CDR3 is 15 residues. Looked up from germline, CDR1 is ENHRY and CDR2 is SYGVKD.

This clonotype was found many times. The chain has TRBV9 and TRBJ2-7; D call uncertain. Germline V lookup: CDR1 SGDLS, CDR2 YYNGEE. The CDR3 is 15 residues long. With 0 bases removed from V and 2 bases from J, the gap between germline ends came to 12 bases. The CDR3 DNA follows: TGTGCCAGCAGCGTAGGCGCAGATTTTACCTACGAGCAGTACTTC. This gives the protein CASSVGADFTYEQYF.

The sample holds many counts of this clonotype. This rearrangement joins TRBV5-1 to TRBJ1-5, with 8 positions matching TRBD1. The CDR3 has 15 residues. Germline CDR1 is SGHRS and CDR2 is YFSETQ. Trimming at V came to 0 bases and at J to 5 bases, leaving 4 bases not matched to a gene. In nucleotides, the CDR3 is TGCGCCAGCAGCTTGGAGTCAGGGGGCGATCAGCCCCAGCATTTT. Amino acids: CASSLESGGDQPQHF.

This clonotype was detected ten times or more. J is TRBJ2-3 and V is TRBV29-1, with 7 nucleotides matching TRBD1. Germline assignment: CDR1 SQVTM and CDR2 ANQGSEA. This CDR3 is built from 13 residues. After removal of 7 bases from V and 3 bases from J, the junction contained 7 bases not matched to a gene. The CDR3 coding sequence is TGCAGCGGCCTCGACAGGGAAACAGATACGCAGTATTTT. Its translation is CSGLDRETDTQYF.

This clonotype was detected ten times or more. J is TRBJ2-2 and V is TRBV9; D is unclear. V lost 0 bases to trimming and J lost 5 bases, with 14 bases between them. Germline values: CDR1 SGDLS, CDR2 YYNGEE. The CDR3 is 16 amino acids. This chain's CDR3 is CASSVEGSTRTGELFF. CDR3 coding DNA: TGTGCCAGCAGCGTAGAAGGATCTACCAGAACCGGGGAGCTGTTTTTT.

There are many counts of this clonotype. This rearrangement joins TRBV29-1 to TRBJ2-1, with 9 bases matching TRBD2. J lost 5 bases, V lost 8 bases, and 7 bases had no gene match. Per the germline V gene, CDR1 is SQVTM and CDR2 is ANQGSEA. The CDR3 has 13 amino acids. The CDR3 loop is CSHGRGGHNEQFF. The CDR3 coding sequence is TGCAGCCACGGGCGGGGGGGACACAATGAGCAGTTCTTC.

Turning to this clonotype: With a much larger clone just one base away, this may be a read error. The chain joins TRBV5-1 to TRBJ1-2; 7 bases are shared with TRBD1. The CDR3 sequence is 14 residues long. From germline, CDR1 is SGHRS and CDR2 YFSETQ. The CDR3 DNA reads TGCGCCAGCAGCTTGAGTGAACAGGGGAGGGGCTACCCCTTC. Translated, it gives CASSLSEQGRGYPF.

This clonotype was found many times. The rearrangement joins TRBV28 to TRBJ1-4; 8 nucleotides match TRBD1. V trimming: 6 bases; J trimming: 7 bases; junction bases outside the gene matches: 16. The CDR3 length is 17 residues. The germline V gene encodes CDR1 MDHEN and CDR2 SYDVKM. The DNA for the CDR3 is TGTGCCAGCAGCCGAACAGGGGGTAGGAAGTCGGGTGAAAAACTGTTTTTT. Translating gives CASSRTGGRKSGEKLFF.

Many counts were recorded for this clonotype. The chain couples TRBV30 to TRBJ1-4; 9 bases fit TRBD1. Per germline, CDR1 GTSNPN and CDR2 SVGIG (reference sequence). V was pared by 1 base and J by 8 bases, with 5 bases of the junction left unmatched. The CDR3 is made up of 14 amino acids. The CDR3 DNA follows: TGTGCCTGGAGTGCCAGACAGGGGGTGGAAAAACTGTTTTTT. Encoded protein: CAWSARQGVEKLFF.

This clonotype has a count of ten or more. The gene calls are TRBV7-2 and TRBJ2-7; no clear D gene. The length of the CDR3 is 15 residues. In germline, CDR1 is SGHTA, CDR2 FQGNSA. The ends were cut back, 5 bases at V and 0 bases at J, with 14 bases in the middle. CDR3 sequence reads: CASSPGGSSSYEQYF. The CDR3 nucleotides read TGTGCCAGCAGCCCGGGCGGTTCAAGCTCCTACGAGCAGTACTTC.

This clonotype was seen at least ten times. The rearrangement links TRBV12-3 or TRBV12-4 to TRBJ1-6; tentative D call: TRBD1 (5 bases). V was trimmed by 0 bases and J by 11 bases, leaving 5 bases between them. The CDR3 spans 12 residues. The CDR3 sequence is CASSLAGAPLHF. CDR3 bases: TGTGCCAGCAGTTTAGCGGGGGCACCCCTCCACTTT.

This clonotype was found many times. The chain recombines TRBV11-3 with TRBJ1-2, with 8 bases that match TRBD1. Germline CDR1 SGHNT, CDR2 YENEEA. V lost 1 base, J lost 4 bases, and 8 bases stayed unmatched. CDR3 length: 16 residues. CDR3: CASSLGQGRGAYGYTF. CDR3 DNA sequence: TGTGCCAGCAGCTTAGGACAGGGGAGAGGGGCCTATGGCTACACCTTC. Full variable domain (remainder filled in from reference TRBV11-3 and TRBJ1-2): EAGVVQSPRYKIIEKKQPVAFWCNPISGHNTLYWYLQNLGQGPELLIRYENEEAVDDSQLPKDRFSAERLKGVDSTLKIQPAELGDSAVYLCASSLGQGRGAYGYTFGSGTRLTVV.

This clonotype showed up many times. This chain links TRBV20-1 with TRBJ2-3, with 9 bases fitting TRBD2. This CDR3 spans 15 amino acids. Per the germline V gene, CDR1 is DFQATT and CDR2 is SNEGSKA (reference sequence). Trimming removed 4 bases from V and 2 bases from J; junction bases left unmatched: 7. CDR3 protein: CSATGAGGNTDTQYF. In DNA form, the CDR3 reads TGCAGTGCTACCGGAGCGGGGGGAAACACAGATACGCAGTATTTT.

This clonotype occurred many times. V and J are TRBV6-1 and TRBJ2-2, with D perhaps given as TRBD1 or TRBD2 (5 bases each). V gave up 5 bases and J gave up 1 base, with 14 bases separating them. Germline CDR1 reads MNHNS; CDR2 reads SASEGT. The CDR3 contains 16 residues. The CDR3 sequence is CASSPPGRMNTGELFF. CDR3 in DNA: TGTGCCAGCAGTCCTCCGGGACGGATGAACACCGGGGAGCTGTTTTTT.

There are many counts of this clonotype. The V call is TRBV7-8, the J call TRBJ2-7; 8 positions agree with TRBD1. The CDR3 runs to 14 residues. V was clipped by 5 bases and J by 6 bases; unmatched bases: 9. Germline CDR1 and CDR2: SGHVS and FQNEAQ. The CDR3 coding sequence is TGTGCCAGCAGCGGAAACAGGGGGTTAGGCGAGCAGTACTTC. Translating it yields CASSGNRGLGEQYF. The variable domain in full, with the rest retrieved from reference TRBV7-8 and TRBJ2-7, is GAGVSQSPRYKVAKRGQDVALRCDPISGHVSLFWYQQALGQGPEFLTYFQNEAQLDKSGLPSDRFFAERPEGSVSTLKIQRTQQEDSAVYLCASSGNRGLGEQYFGPGTRLTVT.

This clonotype showed up many times. At one of its ends the junction is not consistent with the germline gene, which may arise from a read error. The V call is TRBV7-7, the J call TRBJ1-2; 9 bases match TRBD1. Germline CDR1 and CDR2: SSHAT and FNYEAQ (reference sequence). This CDR3 has 17 residues. CDR3 residues: CASSRMKTDRGGYGYTF. Written as DNA, the CDR3 is TGTGCTAGCAGCCGCATGAAGACGGACAGGGGAGGGTATGGCTACACCTTC.

Ten or more counts support this clonotype. The V gene is TRBV20-1, the J gene TRBJ2-1; 13 bases align to TRBD2. The CDR3 is made up of 16 amino acids. The V and J ends lost 5 bases and 7 bases, in that order; junction bases with no gene match: 11. CDR1 DFQATT and CDR2 SNEGSKA come from the germline V gene (reference sequence). CDR3 region: CSARTSGGHSWNEQFF. As DNA, the CDR3 is TGCAGTGCTCGGACTAGCGGGGGCCATTCTTGGAATGAGCAGTTCTTC.

This clonotype was found many times. The V and J genes are TRBV28 and TRBJ2-7; 12 bases are a match to TRBD2. Trimming removed 8 bases from V and 0 bases from J; junction bases left unmatched: 11. The germline CDR1 and CDR2 sequences are MDHEN and SYDVKM. This CDR3 has 17 amino acids. The chain's CDR3 is CASGSTSGRSVSYEQYF. The CDR3 coding sequence is TGTGCCAGCGGATCCACTAGCGGGAGGTCGGTCTCCTACGAGCAGTACTTC. Complete variable domain (other parts from reference TRBV28 and TRBJ2-7): DVKVTQSSRYLVKRTGEKVFLECVQDMDHENMFWYRQDPGLGLRLIYFSYDVKMKEKGDIPEGYSVSREKKERFSLILESASTNQTSMYLCASGSTSGRSVSYEQYFGPGTRLTVT.

The table lists this clonotype with many counts. This sequence joins TRBV28 and TRBJ2-7; 7 positions agree with TRBD1. The CDR3 is made up of 11 amino acids. The V gene end was trimmed by 5 bases and the J gene end by 7 bases; junction bases not matched to a gene: 2. Germline CDR1 and CDR2: MDHEN and SYDVKM. The CDR3 DNA reads TGTGCCAGCAGTCCAGGGGGAGAGCAGTACTTC. It is translated as CASSPGGEQYF.

This clonotype was seen a few times. The chain recombines TRBV6-2 or TRBV6-3 with TRBJ2-1, with D hard to call. The CDR3 is made up of 15 amino acids. The germline V gene encodes CDR1 MNHEY and CDR2 SVGEGT. V lost 0 bases and J lost 9, with 15 bases in between. This CDR3 reads CASSYSVPPAREQFF. As DNA, the CDR3 is TGTGCCAGCAGTTACTCTGTCCCCCCGGCCCGTGAGCAGTTCTTC.

This clonotype has at least ten counts. The chain is built from TRBV27 and TRBJ1-3; D ambiguous. There are 13 residues in the CDR3. Germline CDR1 is MNHEY and CDR2 is SMNVEV (reference sequence). V was cut by 2 bases and J by 8 bases, with 10 bases left in between. CDR3 sequence: CASSLGIGYTIYF. CDR3 in DNA: TGTGCCAGCAGTTTAGGCATCGGTTACACCATATATTTT.

This clonotype was recorded at least ten times. The chain employs TRBV20-1 and TRBJ1-1; 12 nucleotides agree with TRBD1. J was trimmed by 10 bases and V by 3 bases; bases with no gene match: 18. Germline loops: CDR1 DFQATT, CDR2 SNEGSKA (reference sequence). The CDR3 has 17 amino acids. The CDR3 reads CSARGGQGAKLAGRAFF. The DNA of the CDR3 is TGCAGTGCTAGGGGGGGACAGGGGGCAAAATTGGCCGGTAGAGCTTTCTTT.

This clonotype was detected many times. The rearrangement uses TRBV11-2 and TRBJ2-5, with 8 positions matching TRBD1. Per germline, CDR1 SGHAT and CDR2 FQNNGV. The CDR3 has 15 residues. The junction had 4 bases not matched to a gene; V was cut back by 3 bases and J by 1 base. CDR3 in DNA: TGTGCCAGCAGCTTCGGGGGACAGGTCCAAGAGACCCAGTACTTC. Translation gives CASSFGGQVQETQYF.

V and J are TRBV13 and TRBJ1-1, with D maybe TRBD1 (5 bases). Germline lookup yields CDR1 PRHDT and CDR2 FYEKMQ (reference sequence). The CDR3 extends over 15 amino acids. V was trimmed by 3 bases and J by 3 bases, leaving 14 bases between them. CDR3 protein: CASSFKGQGDTEAFF. In DNA, the CDR3 is TGTGCCAGCAGCTTCAAAGGGCAGGGTGACACTGAAGCTTTCTTT.